A single sample is the source of the 31 T cell receptor beta chains below, sequenced in a study of cytomegalovirus exposure and HLA in healthy donors. Researchers ran the PCR with 60 Vbeta and 13 Jbeta primers. Here immunoSEQ multiplex PCR was the method, and the copy in TCRdb shows in-frame clones only, minus some. The profile covers 90,000 to 120,000 clones, with roughly four fifths appearing a single time and approximately 2.2% taken by the ten largest. The specimen sequenced was PBMCs. The receptors stem from a young man in good health and CMV-seronegative.

The chain recombines TRBV19 with TRBJ1-2; 7 positions agree with TRBD1. V was clipped by 3 bases and J by 2 bases; unmatched bases: 9. Per germline, CDR1 LNHDA and CDR2 SQIVND (reference sequence). The CDR3 loop spans 16 amino acids. The CDR3 sequence is CASSILYLDRNYGYTF. CDR3 sequence (DNA): TGTGCCAGTAGTATTCTTTACCTGGACAGGAACTATGGCTACACCTTC.

A single count supports this clone. The chain combines TRBV19 with TRBJ1-2, with D possibly being TRBD1 (5 bases). The CDR3 is made up of 16 amino acids. Per germline, CDR1 LNHDA and CDR2 SQIVND (reference sequence). Trimming took 5 bases from V and 2 from J, leaving 18 bases between them. The CDR3 spells CASSLAQGSGNYGYTF. The CDR3, as DNA: TGTGCCAGTAGTTTAGCGCAGGGATCCGGGAACTATGGCTACACCTTC. Supplemented by reference TRBV19 and TRBJ1-2, the full variable domain reads DGGITQSPKYLFRKEGQNVTLSCEQNLNHDAMYWYRQDPGQGLRLIYYSQIVNDFQKGDIAEGYSVSREKKESFPLTVTSAQKNPTAFYLCASSLAQGSGNYGYTFGSGTRLTVV.

On this clone: Sequence at one end of the junction differs from germline and may be a read error. The J gene is TRBJ2-3, the V gene TRBV2; perhaps TRBD2 as D (6 bases). Germline V gene lookup returns CDR1 SNHLY and CDR2 FYNNEI. This CDR3 spans 12 amino acids. CDR3: CASRLGTSRILF. The CDR3 region has the DNA TGTGCCAGCAGACTCGGGACTTCGAGGATCCTTTTT.

Written as DNA, the CDR3 is TGCGCCAGCAGCCGACTAGCGGGGGGCGTGGGAGCTCATACGCAGTATTTT. Residues: CASSRLAGGVGAHTQYF. V gene TRBV5-1 combines with J gene TRBJ2-3; TRBD2 agrees at 13 bases. Trimming took 4 bases from V and 7 from J; bases not matched to a gene: 12. The CDR3 extends over 17 amino acids. CDR1 SGHRS and CDR2 YFSETQ come from the germline V gene.

The J gene is TRBJ2-1, the V gene TRBV4-3; 8 bases are a match to TRBD2. This CDR3 region has 16 residues. The trim removed 0 bases at V and 5 bases at J, leaving 6 bases unmatched. CDR1 is LGHNA, CDR2 YSLEER, per germline. CDR3: CASSQDATSAHNEQFF. In nucleotides, the CDR3 is TGCGCCAGCAGCCAAGACGCGACTAGCGCCCACAATGAGCAGTTCTTC.

A few counts support this clone. V and J are TRBV5-4 and TRBJ2-7; D might be TRBD2 (6 bases). V was clipped by 3 bases and J by 5 bases, with 15 bases between them. The CDR3 is made up of 14 amino acids. Per the germline V gene, CDR1 is SGHNT and CDR2 is YYREEE (reference sequence). The CDR3 region has the DNA TGTGCCAGCAGCTCCATCGGTAGCGGCGACGAGCAGTACTTC. This codes for CASSSIGSGDEQYF.

The chain has TRBV6-5 and TRBJ2-7; 12 nucleotides align to TRBD2. Losses at the gene ends were 6 bases for V and 2 bases for J; bases not matched to a gene: 2. CDR1 is MNHEY, CDR2 SVGAGI, per germline. The CDR3 is made up of 14 amino acids. The CDR3 DNA sequence: TGTGCCAGCAGAGCTAGCGGGGGGGCCTACGAGCAGTACTTC. It codes for CASRASGGAYEQYF.

The V call is TRBV2, the J call TRBJ1-6, with 12 bases identical to TRBD1. The CDR3 length is 16 residues. Trimming took 7 bases from V and 10 from J; bases not matched to a gene: 11. Germline lookup yields CDR1 SNHLY and CDR2 FYNNEI. Here the CDR3 reads CASTQGQGAQGSPLHF. CDR3 nucleotides: TGTGCCAGCACGCAGGGACAGGGGGCCCAAGGCTCACCCCTCCACTTT.

The V and J genes are TRBV7-9 and TRBJ2-1; 14 bases fit TRBD2. Trimming at V came to 8 bases and at J to 6 bases, leaving 6 bases not matched to a gene. In germline, CDR1 is SEHNR, CDR2 FQNEAQ (reference sequence). The CDR3 consists of 15 residues. CDR3 region: CASPATSGGANEQFF. The CDR3 DNA sequence: TGTGCCAGCCCGGCGACTAGCGGGGGGGCCAATGAGCAGTTCTTC.

CDR3 DNA: TGTGCCAGCAGCGTAGACGGACAGGGTCCCCACGAGCAGTACTTC. Amino acids: CASSVDGQGPHEQYF. The rearrangement links TRBV9 to TRBJ2-7, with 8 nucleotides matching TRBD1. V dropped 0 bases and J dropped 5; count of bases not matched to a gene: 7. Germline V lookup: CDR1 SGDLS, CDR2 YYNGEE. The CDR3 length is 15 residues. The whole variable domain, filled in from reference TRBV9 and TRBJ2-7, reads DSGVTQTPKHLITATGQRVTLRCSPRSGDLSVYWYQQSLDQGLQFLIQYYNGEERAKGNILERFSAQQFPDLHSELNLSSLELGDSALYFCASSVDGQGPHEQYFGPGTRLTVT.

The gene calls are TRBV7-9 and TRBJ2-7; 7 bases agree with TRBD2. The CDR3 is 13 residues long. The V and J ends lost 5 bases and 2 bases, in that order; junction bases with no gene match: 3. CDR1 is SEHNR and CDR2 is FQNEAQ in the germline V gene (reference sequence). CDR3 region: CASSRDYAYEQYF. The CDR3 coding sequence is TGTGCCAGCAGCCGGGACTACGCCTACGAGCAGTACTTC.

V usage is TRBV7-2 and J usage is TRBJ2-7, with 9 bases aligning to TRBD2. V shed 2 bases, J shed 6 bases, and the junction held 5 bases outside the gene matches. The germline V gene encodes CDR1 SGHTA and CDR2 FQGNSA. The CDR3 covers 14 residues. The CDR3 here is CASSLRGGGPEQYF. CDR3 coding DNA: TGTGCCAGCAGCTTACGCGGGGGGGGCCCCGAGCAGTACTTC.

The chain couples TRBV18 to TRBJ2-7; a weak D match, TRBD1 (6 bases). The CDR3 has 14 residues. V lost 6 bases and J lost 2, with 14 bases in between. Germline V CDR1 and CDR2: KGHSH, LQKENI. CDR3 sequence: CASSHRQEPYEQYF. The DNA for the CDR3 is TGTGCCAGCTCTCATCGACAGGAGCCCTACGAGCAGTACTTC.

The chain carries TRBV29-1 and TRBJ2-3, with D possibly TRBD2 on 5 matching bases. Germline V gives CDR1 SQVTM, CDR2 ANQGSEA. Between the trimmed V and J ends, which lost 5 bases and 3 bases, there was a span of 12 bases. The CDR3 consists of 13 residues. CDR3 bases: TGCAGCGTTCTGGATCGGGGAACAGATACGCAGTATTTT. Translation: CSVLDRGTDTQYF.

Only a few counts were recorded for this clone. This chain links TRBV28 with TRBJ2-7; 8 nucleotides align to TRBD1. The CDR3 length is 13 residues. Germline assignment: CDR1 MDHEN and CDR2 SYDVKM. V trimming: 8 bases; J trimming: 2 bases; junction bases outside the gene matches: 5. CDR3 sequence: CASGGRGPYEQYF. CDR3 in DNA: TGTGCCAGCGGGGGCAGGGGGCCCTACGAGCAGTACTTC.

The rearrangement links TRBV11-2 to TRBJ2-1, with 9 bases lining up with TRBD1. Germline CDR1 reads SGHAT; CDR2 reads FQNNGV. The CDR3 is 15 amino acids. Trimming at V came to 5 bases and at J to 7 bases, leaving 9 bases not matched to a gene. CDR3 sequence reads: CASSTGQGIRNEQFF. The CDR3 DNA follows: TGTGCCAGCAGCACCGGACAGGGGATTCGGAATGAGCAGTTCTTC.

V is TRBV9 and J is TRBJ2-1; TRBD2 matches at 8 bases. In germline, CDR1 is SGDLS, CDR2 YYNGEE. Trimming took 7 bases from V and 6 from J; bases not matched to a gene: 3. The CDR3 has 12 residues. CDR3 sequence: CASGRGGNEQFF. CDR3 bases: TGTGCCAGCGGACGGGGGGGCAATGAGCAGTTCTTC. The whole variable domain, filled in from reference TRBV9 and TRBJ2-1, reads DSGVTQTPKHLITATGQRVTLRCSPRSGDLSVYWYQQSLDQGLQFLIQYYNGEERAKGNILERFSAQQFPDLHSELNLSSLELGDSALYFCASGRGGNEQFFGPGTRLTVL.

V gene TRBV7-9 combines with J gene TRBJ1-5; 7 positions match TRBD1. CDR1 SEHNR and CDR2 FQNEAQ come from the germline V gene (reference sequence). CDR3 length: 15 residues. The ends lost 2 bases at V and 6 bases at J; junction bases unmatched: 7. CDR3 sequence: CASSLTEGAGQPQHF. The CDR3 region has the DNA TGTGCCAGCAGCTTAACCGAGGGGGCGGGTCAGCCCCAGCATTTT.

V gene TRBV2 combines with J gene TRBJ2-7, with a weak D call TRBD1 (7 bases). Trimming removed 5 bases from V and 5 bases from J, with 10 bases in between. This CDR3 has 12 residues. Germline-derived CDR1 and CDR2 are SNHLY and FYNNEI. The chain's CDR3 is CASSQGGHEQYF. CDR3 coding DNA: TGTGCCAGCAGTCAGGGGGGACACGAGCAGTACTTC.

The table lists this clone with a few counts. The chain has TRBV6-5 and TRBJ2-7; tentative D call: TRBD2 (6 bases). The V gene's germline CDR1 is MNHEY and CDR2 SVGAGI. The CDR3 has 11 amino acids. Trimming removed 7 bases at V and 3 bases at J, with 7 bases between. CDR3 DNA sequence: TGTGCCAGCACGGGGGTCTACGAGCAGTACTTC. Protein: CASTGVYEQYF.

The chain recombines TRBV18 with TRBJ2-2; D not resolved. The CDR3 totals 14 residues. Trimming removed 0 bases at V and 6 bases at J, with 8 bases between. In germline, CDR1 is KGHSH, CDR2 LQKENI. The CDR3 sequence is CASSPPAQPGELFF. CDR3 nucleotide sequence: TGTGCCAGCTCACCACCGGCACAACCCGGGGAGCTGTTTTTT.

This chain links TRBV27 with TRBJ2-7; D might be TRBD1 (6 bases). CDR1 and CDR2 (germline): MNHEY, SMNVEV (reference sequence). The CDR3 extends over 14 amino acids. V shed 6 bases and J shed 2 bases, with 14 bases lying between them. CDR3 DNA: TGTGCCAGCAGCCCCAAAGACAGGACCTACGAGCAGTACTTC. Its translation is CASSPKDRTYEQYF.

The gene calls are TRBV11-2 and TRBJ1-4; no clear D gene. V was trimmed by 5 bases and J by 7 bases, leaving 8 bases between them. CDR1 is SGHAT and CDR2 is FQNNGV in the germline V gene. The CDR3 is 12 amino acids. CDR3 sequence: CASSRWSEKLFF. Here the CDR3 DNA reads TGTGCCAGCAGCCGGTGGAGTGAAAAACTGTTTTTT. The full variable domain, in which reference TRBV11-2 and TRBJ1-4 provide the parts outside the CDR3, is EAGVAQSPRYKIIEKRQSVAFWCNPISGHATLYWYQQILGQGPKLLIQFQNNGVVDDSQLPKDRFSAERLKGVDSTLKIQPAKLEDSAVYLCASSRWSEKLFFGSGTQLSVL.

This clone turned up a few times. CDR3 sequence (DNA): TGTGCCAGCATCTTTGGTCAGGGGTTTGGCGATACGCAGTATTTT. As protein: CASIFGQGFGDTQYF. The chain carries TRBV5-6 and TRBJ2-3, with TRBD1 as a possible D gene (6 bases). This CDR3 spans 15 amino acids. V was trimmed by 6 bases and J by 6 bases, leaving 20 bases between them. The germline CDR1 and CDR2 sequences are SGHDT and YYEEEE. Complete variable domain (other parts from reference TRBV5-6 and TRBJ2-3): DAGVTQSPTHLIKTRGQQVTLRCSPKSGHDTVSWYQQALGQGPQFIFQYYEEEERQRGNFPDRFSGHQFPNYSSELNVNALLLGDSALYLCASIFGQGFGDTQYFGPGTRLTVL.

This clone appeared a few times. The rearrangement joins TRBV7-7 to TRBJ2-5, with TRBD2 matching 12 bases. V lost 2 bases and J lost 6; bases outside the gene matches: 7. The CDR3 consists of 16 residues. CDR1 and CDR2 (germline): SSHAT, FNYEAQ (reference sequence). The CDR3 reads CASSLSASGGAQTQYF. CDR3 DNA: TGTGCCAGCAGCTTAAGTGCTAGCGGGGGGGCGCAGACCCAGTACTTC.

The chain couples TRBV9 to TRBJ1-2; D is possibly TRBD1 (5 bases). Germline CDR1 and CDR2: SGDLS and YYNGEE. CDR3 length: 12 residues. The V end lost 4 bases, the J end lost 4 bases, and 8 bases lay between the germline ends. The CDR3 bases are TGTGCCAGCAGCCCAGACAGCTATGGCTACACCTTC. It translates to CASSPDSYGYTF.

Note on this clone: Germline is not matched at one junction end, which may reflect a read error. V is TRBV5-4 and J is TRBJ2-1; 8 nucleotides align to TRBD1. This CDR3 contains 17 residues. The germline gives CDR1 SGHNT, CDR2 YYREEE (reference sequence). CDR3 DNA sequence: TGTGCCAGCAGTTTGGCCAGGGGGCATAGTTCCTACAATGAGCAGTTCTTC. It translates to CASSLARGHSSYNEQFF.

The gene calls are TRBV28 and TRBJ2-3; possibly TRBD1 for D (8 bases). The V end was cut by 3 bases, the J end by 2 bases, with 21 bases between. CDR1 is MDHEN and CDR2 is SYDVKM in the germline V gene. The length of the CDR3 is 18 residues. The CDR3, as DNA: TGTGCCAGCAGTTTGTCGACCACAGGGGGGGGAGACACAGATACGCAGTATTTT. Its protein is CASSLSTTGGGDTDTQYF. The full variable domain, in which reference TRBV28 and TRBJ2-3 provide the parts outside the CDR3, is DVKVTQSSRYLVKRTGEKVFLECVQDMDHENMFWYRQDPGLGLRLIYFSYDVKMKEKGDIPEGYSVSREKKERFSLILESASTNQTSMYLCASSLSTTGGGDTDTQYFGPGTRLTVL.

The table lists this clone with a count of one. The chain has TRBV9 and TRBJ2-5, with TRBD2 as a possible D gene (5 bases). From germline, CDR1 is SGDLS and CDR2 YYNGEE. Trimming stripped 0 bases from V and 3 bases from J, with 9 bases between. CDR3 length: 14 residues. The CDR3 loop reads CASSVGNSEETQYF. The CDR3 region has the DNA TGTGCCAGCAGCGTAGGTAATAGCGAAGAGACCCAGTACTTC.

Of note for this clone: An end of the junction differs from the germline gene, which may be a read error. The sample contains more than one DNA sequence encoding this CDR3. The rearrangement joins TRBV7-9 to TRBJ1-1, with a possible D match to TRBD1 (5 bases). The CDR3 spans 14 residues. The V gene's germline CDR1 is SEHNR and CDR2 FQNEAQ (reference sequence). The CDR3 spells CASSLAGGNTEAFF. The CDR3 DNA reads as TGTGCCAGCAGCTTAGCTGGGGGGAACACCGAAGCTTTCTTT. The full variable domain, completed using reference TRBV7-9 and TRBJ1-1, is DTGVSQNPRHKITKRGQNVTFRCDPISEHNRLYWYRQTLGQGPEFLTYFQNEAQLEKSRLLSDRFSAERPKGSFSTLEIQRTEQGDSAMYLCASSLAGGNTEAFFGQGTRLTVV.

CDR3 in DNA: TGCGCCAGCAGCTTGGACGGTGATTCACCCCTCCACTTT. Protein product: CASSLDGDSPLHF. This sequence joins TRBV5-1 and TRBJ1-6, with D uncertain. V lost 0 bases, J lost 8 bases, and 6 bases lay in between. Germline CDR1 SGHRS, CDR2 YFSETQ. The CDR3 has 13 amino acids.